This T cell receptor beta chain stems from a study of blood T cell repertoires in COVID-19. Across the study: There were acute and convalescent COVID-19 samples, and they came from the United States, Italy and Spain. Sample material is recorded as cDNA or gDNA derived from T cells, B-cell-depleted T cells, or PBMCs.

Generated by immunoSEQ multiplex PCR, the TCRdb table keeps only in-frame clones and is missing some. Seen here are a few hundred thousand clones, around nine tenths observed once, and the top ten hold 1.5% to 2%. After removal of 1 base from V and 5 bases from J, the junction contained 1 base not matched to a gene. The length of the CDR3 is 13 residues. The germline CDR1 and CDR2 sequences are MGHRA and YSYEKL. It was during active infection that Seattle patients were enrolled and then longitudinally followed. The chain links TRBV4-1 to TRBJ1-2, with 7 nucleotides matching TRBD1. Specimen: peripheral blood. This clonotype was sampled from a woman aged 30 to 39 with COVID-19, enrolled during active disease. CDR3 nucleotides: TGCGCCAGCAGCCAAGCAGGGGGGTATGGCTACACCTTC. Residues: CASSQAGGYGYTF.